Listed here are 14 T cell receptor beta chains from one sample, sequenced in a study of cytomegalovirus exposure and HLA in healthy donors. Only in-frame clones appear in the TCRdb table, and some are missing; sequencing was by immunoSEQ multiplex PCR. The sample records approximately 270,000 clones, around 91% being singletons. Sequencing used PBMCs. The receptor set was obtained from a woman aged 18-29 years in good health and CMV-seronegative.

The chain couples TRBV5-4 to TRBJ1-6, with D possibly matching TRBD1 (5 bases). The CDR3 has 16 residues. CDR1 is SGHNT and CDR2 is YYREEE in the germline V gene (reference sequence). The germline V and J ends were trimmed by 1 base and 5 bases, with 13 bases remaining between them. The chain's CDR3 is CASSLNPPGDNSPLHF. CDR3 nucleotides: TGTGCCAGCAGCTTGAATCCCCCGGGGGATAATTCACCCCTCCACTTT.

V is TRBV27 and J is TRBJ2-3; TRBD2 is a possible D gene (6 bases). CDR1 and CDR2 (germline): MNHEY, SMNVEV (reference sequence). Between the trimmed V and J ends, which lost 5 bases and 5 bases, there was a span of 17 bases. This CDR3 spans 15 amino acids. The CDR3 reads CASSPIGGSIDTQYF. CDR3 nucleotides: TGTGCCAGCAGTCCGATTGGGGGGTCTATAGATACGCAGTATTTT.

This clone was detected only a few times. Other DNA sequences in this specimen translate into the identical CDR3. The chain couples TRBV6-4 to TRBJ2-1; 10 positions match TRBD2. This CDR3 contains 15 residues. The V gene's germline CDR1 is MRHNA and CDR2 SNTAGT. V was clipped by 4 bases and J by 0 bases; unmatched bases: 0. The CDR3 sequence: CASSVAGGSYNEQFF. CDR3 nucleotides: TGTGCCAGCAGTGTAGCGGGGGGCTCCTACAATGAGCAGTTCTTC.

This chain connects TRBV7-2 to TRBJ1-1, with D possibly TRBD1 on 5 matching bases. V lost 7 bases, J lost 3 bases, and 24 bases lay in between. Germline lookup yields CDR1 SGHTA and CDR2 FQGNSA. The CDR3 covers 17 residues. For the CDR3, the DNA is TGTGCCAGCACCGAGCTTAGGTTCGGGCGGGGGGACACTGAAGCTTTCTTT. Translation gives CASTELRFGRGDTEAFF.

The chain uses TRBV7-2 and TRBJ1-4; D gene uncertain. This CDR3 contains 16 residues. V shed 1 base and J shed 1 base, with 10 bases lying between them. Germline CDR1 reads SGHTA; CDR2 reads FQGNSA. In DNA form, the CDR3 reads TGTGCCAGCAGCTTAGGGGCGGGCAGAACTAATGAAAAACTGTTTTTT. This sequence encodes CASSLGAGRTNEKLFF.

The V gene is TRBV7-6, the J gene TRBJ2-1; 8 nucleotides line up with TRBD1. The trim removed 0 bases at V and 7 bases at J, leaving 5 bases unmatched. The CDR3 runs to 15 residues. CDR1 and CDR2 from the germline V gene are SGHVS and FNYEAQ. CDR3 sequence: CASSLAGDRTNEQFF. The CDR3 DNA reads as TGTGCCAGCAGCTTAGCAGGGGACAGGACAAATGAGCAGTTCTTC.

The CDR3 loop is CASSSWAGTEAFF. The CDR3 region has the DNA TGTGCCAGCAGTTCCTGGGCGGGCACTGAAGCTTTCTTT. This chain joins TRBV28 and TRBJ1-1; D uncertain. The CDR3 length is 13 residues. Germline CDR1 is MDHEN and CDR2 is SYDVKM. V shed 4 bases and J shed 4 bases, with 10 bases lying between them.

The genes are TRBV6-5 and TRBJ2-7; tentative D call: TRBD2 (5 bases). V lost 4 bases, J lost 4 bases, and 17 bases lay in between. From germline, CDR1 is MNHEY and CDR2 SVGAGI. The CDR3 is 15 residues long. The CDR3 here is CASSSPLEDGYEQYV. Here the CDR3 DNA reads TGTGCCAGCAGTTCGCCCTTGGAGGACGGTTACGAGCAGTACGTC.

V gene TRBV27 combines with J gene TRBJ1-5, with 9 bases matching TRBD1. This CDR3 contains 15 residues. In germline, CDR1 is MNHEY, CDR2 SMNVEV (reference sequence). The junction had 9 bases not matched to a gene; V was cut back by 5 bases and J by 7 bases. This CDR3 reads CASSPRDREEQPQHF. The CDR3 DNA sequence: TGTGCCAGCAGTCCCCGGGACAGGGAGGAACAGCCCCAGCATTTT.

CDR3 in DNA: TGTGCCAGCACCAAAACTAGCGGGGGGGAAAATGAGCAGTTCTTC. This codes for CASTKTSGGENEQFF. The chain joins TRBV6-5 to TRBJ2-1; 13 bases are shared with TRBD2. Per the germline V gene, CDR1 is MNHEY and CDR2 is SVGAGI. Trimming removed 7 bases from V and 7 bases from J; junction bases left unmatched: 7. CDR3 length equals 15 residues.

The V call is TRBV4-1, the J call TRBJ1-5; TRBD1 matches 9 bases. Germline lookup yields CDR1 MGHRA and CDR2 YSYEKL. The length of the CDR3 is 15 residues. V was pared by 3 bases and J by 0 bases, with 0 bases of the junction left unmatched. CDR3 DNA sequence: TGCGCCAGCAGCCAGACAGGGGGTAGCAATCAGCCCCAGCATTTT. This translates into CASSQTGGSNQPQHF.

This clone has just one count. V is TRBV5-8 and J is TRBJ2-1; 8 nucleotides align to TRBD2. The CDR3 runs to 18 residues. The germline CDR1 and CDR2 sequences are SGHTS and YDEGEE. With V trimmed by 4 bases and J by 0 bases, 12 bases remained unmatched. The chain's CDR3 is CASSPLFRGGPSYNEQFF. The CDR3 nucleotides are TGTGCCAGCAGCCCCCTTTTTCGCGGGGGGCCCTCCTACAATGAGCAGTTCTTC.

This chain connects TRBV7-6 to TRBJ1-4; D is possibly TRBD1 (6 bases). Between the trimmed V and J ends, which lost 0 bases and 3 bases, there was a span of 11 bases. Germline-derived CDR1 and CDR2 are SGHVS and FNYEAQ. The CDR3 is 16 residues long. In DNA, the CDR3 is TGTGCCAGCAGCTTAGCGGGGGGGCTCCCTAATGAAAAACTGTTTTTT. Translating gives CASSLAGGLPNEKLFF.

The V and J genes are TRBV28 and TRBJ1-5; D unclear. The germline gives CDR1 MDHEN, CDR2 SYDVKM. The CDR3 is 15 residues long. The V end lost 3 bases, the J end lost 3 bases, and 12 bases lay between the germline ends. The CDR3 spells CASSLSLAPNQPQHF. For the CDR3, the DNA is TGTGCCAGCAGTTTGTCTCTGGCCCCCAATCAGCCCCAGCATTTT. Variable domain in full (rest from reference TRBV28 and TRBJ1-5): DVKVTQSSRYLVKRTGEKVFLECVQDMDHENMFWYRQDPGLGLRLIYFSYDVKMKEKGDIPEGYSVSREKKERFSLILESASTNQTSMYLCASSLSLAPNQPQHFGDGTRLSIL.